The source of this T cell receptor beta chain is a study of control samples from healthy donors and cancer patients. With 2 bases clipped from V and 5 bases from J, the junction kept 5 bases outside the gene matches. This CDR3 spans 15 amino acids. In germline, CDR1 is SEHNR, CDR2 FQNEAQ (reference sequence). TCRdb keeps only in-frame clones here, not all; method: immunoSEQ multiplex PCR. In the table there are around 100,000 clones, about 90% of which are singletons. The V gene is TRBV7-9, the J gene TRBJ2-5; 10 bases are shared with TRBD2. Sequencing was performed on blood. This TCR was sampled from a woman aged 50 to 65 in good health. The CDR3 coding sequence is TGTGCCAGCAGCTTACTAGCGGGAGTAGGCGAGACCCAGTACTTC. It is translated as CASSLLAGVGETQYF. The full variable domain, rest sourced from reference TRBV7-9 and TRBJ2-5, is DTGVSQNPRHKITKRGQNVTFRCDPISEHNRLYWYRQTLGQGPEFLTYFQNEAQLEKSRLLSDRFSAERPKGSFSTLEIQRTEQGDSAMYLCASSLLAGVGETQYFGPGTRLLVL.